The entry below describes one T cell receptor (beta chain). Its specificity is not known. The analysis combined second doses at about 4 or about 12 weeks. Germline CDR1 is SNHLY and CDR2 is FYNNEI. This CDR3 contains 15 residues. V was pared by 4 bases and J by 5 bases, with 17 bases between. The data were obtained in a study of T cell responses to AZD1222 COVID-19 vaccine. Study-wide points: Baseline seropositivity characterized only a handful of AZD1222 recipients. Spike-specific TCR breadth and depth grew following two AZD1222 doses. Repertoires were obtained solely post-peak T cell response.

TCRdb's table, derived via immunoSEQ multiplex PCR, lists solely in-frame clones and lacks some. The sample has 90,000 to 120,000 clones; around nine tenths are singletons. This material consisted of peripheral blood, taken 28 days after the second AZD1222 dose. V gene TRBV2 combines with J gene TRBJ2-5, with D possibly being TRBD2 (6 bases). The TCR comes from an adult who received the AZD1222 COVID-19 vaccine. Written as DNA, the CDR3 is TGTGCCAGCAGTGTTGACTCCGGGAGCGGGGAGACCCAGTACTTC. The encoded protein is CASSVDSGSGETQYF.